Each of the 5 T cell receptor beta chains below was sequenced from the same sample in a study of low-dose radiotherapy and immunotherapy resistance in tumors. TRAV- and TRBV-specific primers, spanning alpha and beta chains, primed first-strand cDNA. The authors ran 15 to 20 PCR cycles to amplify TCRs with a constant-region primer and V-primer adapter. TCRdb processed the reads anew with MiXCR; each CDR3 protein has one entry. This table holds 95,000 to 100,000 distinct CDR3 sequences, under 25% found once. Time point indicated: after trial treatment. The sample's treatment: LDRT plus nivolumab, ipilimumab, low-dose cyclophosphamide and aspirin (RACIN trial). The material was PBMCs, obtained after low-dose radiotherapy plus immunotherapy. These receptors originate from a male donor with prostate cancer.

This chain links TRBV27 with TRBJ2-3; 9 positions match TRBD2. J gave up 6 bases and V 2 bases, and 12 bases lay outside the gene matches. Germline CDR1 MNHEY, CDR2 SMNVEV (reference sequence). The CDR3 spans 17 residues. Here the CDR3 reads CASSLGFGAGGGDTQYF. CDR3 nucleotides: TGTGCCAGCAGTTTAGGTTTTGGGGCGGGGGGGGGCGATACGCAGTATTTT.

This clonotype was counted at least ten times. The chain uses TRBV10-1 and TRBJ2-1; D is unresolved. Germline V gene lookup returns CDR1 WNHNN and CDR2 SYGVQD (reference sequence). This CDR3 is built from 13 residues. V gave up 0 bases and J gave up 2 bases, with 2 bases separating them. The CDR3 sequence is CASSESTYNEQFF. CDR3 sequence (DNA): TGCGCCAGCAGTGAGTCCACCTACAATGAGCAGTTCTTC.

The sample holds many counts of this clonotype. The chain combines TRBV2 with TRBJ1-5; 7 bases fit TRBD1. CDR1 is SNHLY and CDR2 is FYNNEI in the germline V gene. The CDR3 spans 15 residues. V shed 4 bases and J 3 bases; nucleotides not matched to a gene: 6. DNA for the CDR3: TGTGCCAGCAGTGGGGGGACAGCAACCAATCAGCCCCAGCATTTT. Residues: CASSGGTATNQPQHF.

This clonotype showed up many times. The gene calls are TRBV2 and TRBJ1-6; D is unresolved. V gave up 4 bases and J gave up 0 bases, with 7 bases separating them. Germline CDR1 and CDR2: SNHLY and FYNNEI. The CDR3 has 15 amino acids. CDR3 region: CASSAESSYNSPLHF. CDR3 DNA sequence: TGTGCCAGCAGTGCAGAGAGCTCCTATAATTCACCCCTCCACTTT.

Ten or more counts support this clonotype. The chain is built from TRBV20-1 and TRBJ2-5; either TRBD1 or TRBD2 may fit D (5 bases each). V lost 0 bases and J lost 4, with 18 bases in between. Germline V gene lookup returns CDR1 DFQATT and CDR2 SNEGSKA (reference sequence). The CDR3 is 16 residues long. The CDR3 DNA is TGCAGTGCTAGAGATCTGGGGGTAGGGGAAGGAGAGACCCAGTACTTC. This translates into CSARDLGVGEGETQYF.